This T cell receptor beta chain appears in the sequencing data of a study of blood T cell repertoires in COVID-19. The ends were cut back, 4 bases at V and 2 bases at J, with 19 bases in the middle. Germline CDR1 reads SGHTS; CDR2 reads YDEGEE. The CDR3 is 17 amino acids. Profiling relied on immunoSEQ multiplex PCR, and the TCRdb table lists in-frame clones only, not all of them. The table lists some 410,000 clones, 88% of them singletons. Participants' reported clinical history set cohort assignment. This chain uses TRBV5-8 with TRBJ1-5, with D tentatively TRBD1 (6 bases). The sequencing input was PBMCs or T cells enriched from blood (not recorded which). The sequence was collected from a woman in her twenties or thirties with acute COVID-19. The CDR3 reads CASSPRQVEWGNQPQHF. CDR3 sequence (DNA): TGTGCCAGCAGCCCCCGACAGGTGGAATGGGGCAATCAGCCCCAGCATTTT. The full variable domain, completed using reference TRBV5-8 and TRBJ1-5, is EAGVTQSPTHLIKTRGQQATLRCSPISGHTSVYWYQQALGLGLQFLLWYDEGEERNRGNFPPRFSGRQFPNYSSELNVNALELEDSALYLCASSPRQVEWGNQPQHFGDGTRLSIL.